These 13 T cell receptor beta chains were sequenced from one sample in a study of beta chain features in type 1 diabetes. Since all of the isolated RNA was reverse transcribed, expressed TCRB transcripts were what got sequenced. TCRdb's table, derived via immunoSEQ multiplex PCR, lists solely in-frame clones and lacks some. The sample includes almost 350,000 clones, 7% to 9% of them seen just once. The sequencing sample was made of central memory CD4+ T cells from blood. These receptors all stem from a woman under 30 in good health.

This clone came up many times. The chain links TRBV5-6 to TRBJ1-2; D is unclear. CDR1 is SGHDT, CDR2 YYEEEE, per germline. V lost 4 bases to trimming and J lost 6 bases, with 16 bases between them. CDR3 size: 14 residues. The CDR3 nucleotides are TGTGCCAGCAGCCCTGGGCCTGGAGAAAATGGCTACACCTTC. This encodes CASSPGPGENGYTF.

This clone has just a few counts. V usage is TRBV6-1 and J usage is TRBJ1-5, with D perhaps matching TRBD1 (6 bases). This CDR3 region has 16 residues. The germline CDR1 and CDR2 sequences are MNHNS and SASEGT. Trimming took off 1 base at V and 7 bases at J, with 17 bases between the two ends. This CDR3 reads CASSEVSYREEQPQHF. CDR3 nucleotide sequence: TGTGCCAGCAGTGAAGTGTCCTACAGGGAGGAGCAGCCCCAGCATTTT.

The sample holds many counts of this clone. The chain is built from TRBV11-1 and TRBJ2-7; D may be TRBD1 (6 bases). This CDR3 contains 13 residues. Germline V gene lookup returns CDR1 SGHAT and CDR2 FQDESV (reference sequence). Trimming left V 4 bases short and J 5 bases short, with 12 bases between. CDR3 region: CASSWGHGDEQYF. CDR3 in DNA: TGTGCCAGCAGCTGGGGACATGGGGACGAGCAGTACTTC.

This rearrangement joins TRBV9 to TRBJ1-2; a possible D gene is TRBD1 (5 bases). Germline lookup yields CDR1 SGDLS and CDR2 YYNGEE. CDR3 length: 12 residues. V was shortened by 4 bases and J by 7 bases, with 11 bases between the two germline ends. CDR3 protein: CASSRRDGGYTF. CDR3 sequence (DNA): TGTGCCAGCAGCCGCCGGGACGGTGGCTACACCTTC. Combining the CDR3 with reference TRBV9 and TRBJ1-2 gives the whole variable domain DSGVTQTPKHLITATGQRVTLRCSPRSGDLSVYWYQQSLDQGLQFLIQYYNGEERAKGNILERFSAQQFPDLHSELNLSSLELGDSALYFCASSRRDGGYTFGSGTRLTVV.

This clone was seen more than once but under ten times. The V and J genes are TRBV27 and TRBJ1-2, with TRBD1 matching 7 bases. Germline assignment: CDR1 MNHEY and CDR2 SMNVEV (reference sequence). With 3 bases clipped from V and 4 bases from J, the junction kept 5 bases outside the gene matches. The CDR3 is 14 amino acids. The CDR3: CASSFQGDGYGYTF. For the CDR3, the DNA is TGTGCCAGCAGTTTTCAGGGGGACGGCTATGGCTACACCTTC.

This clone was seen only a few times. The chain links TRBV6-6 to TRBJ2-5, with D unclear. V was clipped by 4 bases and J by 4 bases, with 16 bases between them. Germline CDR1 MNHNY, CDR2 SVGAGI (reference sequence). The CDR3 is 15 amino acids. The CDR3 region has the DNA TGTGCCAGCAGTTCTGGTTCGGCCTTCGGAGAGACCCAGTACTTC. Protein: CASSSGSAFGETQYF.

The CDR3 reads CASSPTTGGKLFF. CDR3 DNA sequence: TGTGCCAGCAGCCCCACGACAGGGGGCAAACTGTTTTTT. The V call is TRBV7-2, the J call TRBJ1-4, with 10 bases lining up with TRBD1. Germline CDR1 is SGHTA and CDR2 is FQGNSA. V lost 5 bases to trimming and J lost 11 bases; unmatched junction nucleotides: 5. This CDR3 spans 13 amino acids.

The table lists this clone with many counts. The V call is TRBV4-3, the J call TRBJ2-3; TRBD2 might be the D (7 bases). The CDR3 runs to 17 residues. Germline CDR1 LGHNA, CDR2 YSLEER. The V gene lost 0 bases and the J gene lost 5 bases, with 18 bases spanning the gap. CDR3 protein: CASSQDLGGGGRDTQYF. As DNA, the CDR3 is TGCGCCAGCAGCCAAGATTTAGGAGGGGGGGGCCGAGATACGCAGTATTTT.

This chain links TRBV9 with TRBJ2-5, with 7 bases aligning to TRBD1. V dropped 3 bases and J dropped 6; count of bases not matched to a gene: 11. The CDR3 extends over 15 amino acids. Germline V CDR1 and CDR2: SGDLS, YYNGEE. CDR3 residues: CASSATGNDLKTQYF. The CDR3 DNA reads TGTGCCAGCAGCGCGACAGGGAACGATCTAAAGACCCAGTACTTC.

Many counts were recorded for this clone. This chain joins TRBV2 and TRBJ2-1; possible D gene TRBD1, 6 bases. From germline, CDR1 is SNHLY and CDR2 FYNNEI. CDR3 length: 13 residues. The germline V and J ends were trimmed by 0 bases and 9 bases, with 9 bases remaining between them. The CDR3 nucleotides are TGTGCCAGCAGTGAAGCCCAGGGGACTGAGCAGTTCTTC. Translating gives CASSEAQGTEQFF.

The chain employs TRBV5-8 and TRBJ2-7; no firm D call. With 1 base removed from V and 0 bases from J, the gap between germline ends came to 8 bases. The germline CDR1 and CDR2 sequences are SGHTS and YDEGEE. The CDR3 runs to 14 residues. This chain's CDR3 is CASSLKADSYEQYF. The DNA for the CDR3 is TGTGCCAGCAGCTTGAAAGCTGACTCCTACGAGCAGTACTTC.

This clone showed up many times. The chain couples TRBV2 to TRBJ2-2, with D perhaps matching TRBD1 (5 bases). CDR3 length equals 12 residues. Per the germline V gene, CDR1 is SNHLY and CDR2 is FYNNEI. V was cut by 9 bases and J by 7 bases, with 12 bases left in between. Here the CDR3 reads CASAGSGGELFF. The CDR3 DNA reads TGTGCCAGTGCAGGGTCAGGCGGGGAGCTGTTTTTT. Together with reference TRBV2 and TRBJ2-2, the CDR3 gives the full variable domain: EPEVTQTPSHQVTQMGQEVILRCVPISNHLYFYWYRQILGQKVEFLVSFYNNEISEKSEIFDDQFSVERPDGSNFTLKIRSTKLEDSAMYFCASAGSGGELFFGEGSRLTVL.

This clone was observed a few times. This sequence joins TRBV7-2 and TRBJ2-3; D possibly matches TRBD1 or TRBD2 (5 bases each). The CDR3 runs to 13 residues. Trimming removed 6 bases from V and 10 bases from J, with 17 bases in between. From germline, CDR1 is SGHTA and CDR2 FQGNSA. Here the CDR3 reads CASSRELGAAQYF. The CDR3, as DNA: TGTGCCAGCAGTCGAGAGCTCGGGGCGGCGCAGTATTTT.